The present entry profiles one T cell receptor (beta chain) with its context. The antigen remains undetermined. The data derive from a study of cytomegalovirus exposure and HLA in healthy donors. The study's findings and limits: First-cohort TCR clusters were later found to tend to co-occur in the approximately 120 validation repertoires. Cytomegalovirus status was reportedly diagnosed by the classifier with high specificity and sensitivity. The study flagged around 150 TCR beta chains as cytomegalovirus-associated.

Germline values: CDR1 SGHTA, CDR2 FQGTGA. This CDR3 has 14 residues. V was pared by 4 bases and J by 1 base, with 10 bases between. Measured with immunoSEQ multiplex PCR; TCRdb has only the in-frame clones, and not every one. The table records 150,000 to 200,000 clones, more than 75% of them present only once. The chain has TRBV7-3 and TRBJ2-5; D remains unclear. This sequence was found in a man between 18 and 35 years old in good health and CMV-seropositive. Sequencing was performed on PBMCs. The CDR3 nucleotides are TGTGCCAGCAGCTCGTCACCCGGCCAAGAGACCCAGTACTTC. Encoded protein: CASSSSPGQETQYF.